A selection of T cell receptor beta chains follows, all from one sample in a study of shared clonotypes between healthy human individuals. Here immunoSEQ multiplex PCR was the method, and the copy in TCRdb shows in-frame clones only, minus some. Of over 1.5 million clones listed, 95% to 99% are singletons. The sample was naive CD4+ T cells sorted from blood. The receptor set was obtained from a young man in good health. The CDR3 runs from the conserved cysteine through the conserved F or W. A D gene is named only where the DNA matches it firmly. Clone size is given for some rows only: seen once, a few or many times, or a class if the clone is expanded.

d_gene	v_gene	abundance	j_gene	CDR3aa	CDR3nt
.	TRBV6-4	.	TRBJ1-5	CASSDTSYSNQPQHF	TGTGCCAGCAGTGACACAAGCTATAGCAATCAGCCCCAGCATTTT
TRBD2	TRBV7-8	.	TRBJ2-2	CASSIAGLEPLRAGELFF	TGTGCCAGCAGTATAGCGGGACTTGAGCCCCTTAGGGCCGGGGAGCTGTTTTTT
TRBD2	TRBV6-1	.	TRBJ2-1	CASSPPGLVTNEQFF	TGTGCCAGCAGCCCCCCCGGACTAGTAACCAATGAGCAGTTCTTC
TRBD2	TRBV5-4	.	TRBJ2-7	CASSPRTSGRSYEQYF	TGTGCCAGCAGCCCGAGGACTAGCGGGAGGTCCTACGAGCAGTACTTC
TRBD2	TRBV7-2	.	TRBJ2-1	CASSSILARRNEQFF	TGTGCCAGCAGCTCCATACTAGCGCGGCGCAATGAGCAGTTCTTC
TRBD2	TRBV5-1	.	TRBJ2-2	CASLGAGTSVNTGELFF	TGCGCCAGCTTGGGGGCCGGGACTAGCGTAAACACCGGGGAGCTGTTTTTT
TRBD2	TRBV28	.	TRBJ2-7	CASSPLAGALSYEQYF	TGTGCCAGCAGTCCACTAGCGGGAGCCCTCAGCTACGAGCAGTACTTC
.	TRBV5-4	.	TRBJ2-1	CASSSREGDNEQFF	TGTGCCAGCAGCTCTCGTGAGGGGGACAATGAACAGTTCTTC
TRBD2	TRBV2	.	TRBJ2-3	CASKLAGVEDTQYF	TGTGCCAGCAAGCTAGCGGGAGTGGAGGATACGCAGTATTTT
TRBD2	TRBV28	.	TRBJ2-1	CASSSDPRASGRYEQFF	TGTGCCAGCAGTTCCGATCCGAGGGCTAGCGGGAGGTATGAGCAGTTCTTC
TRBD2	TRBV10-3	once	TRBJ2-1	CAILSLAGGSSYNEQFF	TGTGCCATCTTGAGTTTAGCGGGAGGGAGCTCCTACAATGAGCAGTTCTTC
.	TRBV28	.	TRBJ1-2	CASEQGLGEGYTF	TGTGCCAGCGAACAGGGTCTGGGGGAAGGCTACACCTTC
.	TRBV5-4	.	TRBJ2-6	CASSLVGALGANVLTF	TGTGCCAGCAGCCTCGTAGGGGCGCTTGGGGCCAACGTCCTGACTTTC
.	TRBV28	.	TRBJ1-1	CMVRGNTEAFF	TGCATGGTGAGGGGGAACACTGAAGCTTTCTTT
.	TRBV18	once	TRBJ2-7	CASSPLRNSYEQYF	TGTGCCAGCTCACCGCTGCGGAACTCCTACGAGCAGTACTTC
TRBD2	TRBV5-5	.	TRBJ2-1	CASSTRTSGRAKSSYNEQFF	TGTGCCAGCAGCACCCGGACTAGCGGGAGGGCCAAGAGCTCCTACAATGAGCAGTTCTTC
.	TRBV7-9	.	TRBJ2-5	CASSHEPGALQETQYF	TGTGCCAGCAGCCATGAACCAGGGGCCCTCCAAGAGACCCAGTACTTC